This T cell receptor (beta chain) was sequenced for a study of blood T cell repertoires in COVID-19 (dated by TCRdb to 2020 to 2022). With respect to the entire study: Collaborator samples came from the United States, Italy and Spain and covered acute and convalescent phases of COVID-19. The prospective study material was composed of cDNA or gDNA derived from T cells, B-cell-depleted T cells, or PBMCs. The repertoires were made available in a free public database intended to serve as a resource for research on the immune response to SARS-CoV-2. The samples were drawn from the first 160 participants of the ongoing ImmuneRACE study and from 1,200 or so subjects provided by 6 global collaborators. Where available, HLA class I and class II types were obtained from metadata supplied by the sample provider rather than from assay-based typing. The dataset comprised deeply sampled blood TCRbeta repertoires from subjects exposed to, actively infected with, or recovered from COVID-19. The sample metadata nearly always contained a de-identified subject ID, COVID-19 status, age in years and sex.

General findings and caveats noted by the study authors: The quantity of clinical and demographic metadata differed by source and by participant and was supplied without curation.

Comment on this clone: No cognate antigen has been identified for it. No qualities accompany the bases; no much larger clone lies one base away.

TCRbeta CDR3 regions were amplified from genomic DNA using the immunoSEQ Assay, a bias-controlled multiplex PCR. The study's own analysis went as follows. The number of nucleated cells in each sample was estimated from the amplification of reference gene primers within the assay. Sequence reads were collapsed and filtered to measure the absolute abundance of every unique TCRbeta CDR3 rearrangement. For each sample, productive Simpson clonality was calculated as the square root of Simpson's diversity index over productive rearrangements. What TCRdb holds here is the immuneACCESS table cut down to in-frame rearrangements. Part of the clones is not present; checked against another copy, under half of the missing clones reflect an unresolved V gene, and the others are unexplained. V and J calls and clone size are as listed in that table; D and trimming were resolved from the DNA. The sample has under 300,000 clones on record, about 89% of them singletons. The top ten constitute about 1.7% of the sample.

Participants in the prospective study were enrolled through a virtual design, were aged roughly 18 to 95 years, and lived in under 25 United States geographic areas. Cohort assignment in the prospective study relied on participant-reported clinical history from a screening survey and a study questionnaire. Recovered participants in ImmuneRACE Cohort 3 were defined as having two consecutive negative NP/OP PCR tests, clearance from a healthcare professional, or resolution of symptoms. In the prospective study, whole blood, serum and a nasopharyngeal or oropharyngeal swab were collected from each participant by mobile phlebotomists. Over a roughly two-month period, participants in the prospective study had the option of providing additional blood draws and questionnaires. Prospective study blood samples were shipped either frozen or at room temperature before DNA extraction. The source of this sequence is a woman aged 40 to 50 who had recovered from COVID-19. The sequencing input was PBMCs or T cells enriched from blood (not recorded which).

The DNA sequence is as follows: TGTGCCAGCAGCTCGGGAAGTAGCTCCTATAATTCACCCCTCCACTTT. The encoded protein is CASSSGSSSYNSPLHF. This sequence uses TRBV27 and TRBJ1-6; no D segment can be confidently identified. The CDR3 numbers 16 residues from cysteine through phenylalanine. Left in the record is the CDR3 DNA by itself, 48 bases read in frame from the first base. Cut back by 6 bases and 0 bases, the V and J ends lie 12 bases apart. The germline V gene (reference sequence) provides CDR1 MNHEY and CDR2 SMNVEV.